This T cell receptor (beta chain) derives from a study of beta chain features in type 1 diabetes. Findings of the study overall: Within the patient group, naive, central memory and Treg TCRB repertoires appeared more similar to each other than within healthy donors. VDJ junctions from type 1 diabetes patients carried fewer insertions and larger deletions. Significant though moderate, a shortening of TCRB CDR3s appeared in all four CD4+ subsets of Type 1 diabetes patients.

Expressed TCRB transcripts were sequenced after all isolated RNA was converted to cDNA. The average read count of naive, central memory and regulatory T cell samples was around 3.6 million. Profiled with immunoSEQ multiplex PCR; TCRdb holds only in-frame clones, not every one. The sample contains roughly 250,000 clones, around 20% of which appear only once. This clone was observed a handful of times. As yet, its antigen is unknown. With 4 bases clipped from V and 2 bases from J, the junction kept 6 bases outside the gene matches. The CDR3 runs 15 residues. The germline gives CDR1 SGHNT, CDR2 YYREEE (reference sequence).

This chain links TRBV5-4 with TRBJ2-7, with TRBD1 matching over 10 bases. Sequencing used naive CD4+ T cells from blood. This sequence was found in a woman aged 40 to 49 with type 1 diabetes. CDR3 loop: CASSPGQGLTYEQYF. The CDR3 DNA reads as TGTGCCAGCAGCCCGGGACAGGGGCTCACCTACGAGCAGTACTTC. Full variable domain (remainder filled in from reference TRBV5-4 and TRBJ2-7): ETGVTQSPTHLIKTRGQQVTLRCSSQSGHNTVSWYQQALGQGPQFIFQYYREEENGRGNFPPRFSGLQFPNYSSELNVNALELDDSALYLCASSPGQGLTYEQYFGPGTRLTVT.